The present entry profiles one TCR beta chain with its context. The sample is drawn from a study of blood T cell repertoires in COVID-19. In the original processing: For nucleated cells, counts were estimated from reference gene primer amplification. Libraries were prepared by immunoSEQ multiplex PCR; TCRdb keeps only in-frame clonotypes and omits some of them. The DNA gave D and trimming, while V, J and clone size come from that table. The sample has 20,000 to 30,000 clones; just over 90% are singletons. The clonotype was recovered from a human donor in a cohort sampled during active COVID-19. Source material: peripheral blood.

This CDR3 reads CASSDWSSGSYNEQFF. DNA for the CDR3: TGTGCCAGCAGTGATTGGAGTAGCGGTTCGTACAATGAGCAGTTCTTC. This rearrangement joins TRBV6-1 to TRBJ2-1, with D tentatively TRBD2 (6 bases). The germline V and J ends were trimmed by 3 bases and 4 bases, with 16 bases remaining between them. This CDR3 is 16 amino acids long. Per the germline V gene, CDR1 is MNHNS and CDR2 is SASEGT.